Listed below are T cell receptor beta chains from one sample, sequenced in a study of breast tumors, draining lymph nodes, adjacent tissues. TCRdb fed the multiplex PCR reads into MiXCR, producing one record per CDR3 protein. The data hold about 230,000 distinct CDR3 sequences, with about 30% observed a single time. The sample taken for sequencing was axillary lymph node tissue. Receptors were obtained from a female donor with breast cancer. Some clones in this sample may be carry-over from other donors' samples. The CDR3 runs from the conserved cysteine through the conserved F or W.

v_call: TRBV12-5; j_call: TRBJ1-1; cdr3_aa: CASGLDVGRMNTEAFF
v_call: TRBV20-1; j_call: TRBJ2-7; cdr3_aa: CSAGFDQGARFYEQYF
v_call: TRBV11-3; j_call: TRBJ1-2; cdr3_aa: CASSLGGAGGFFGPGTFGSGYTF
v_call: TRBV24-1; j_call: TRBJ2-2; cdr3_aa: CATRGTGNTGELFF
v_call: TRBV7-2; j_call: TRBJ2-1; cdr3_aa: CASSSGLAGANEQFF
v_call: TRBV9; j_call: TRBJ1-4; cdr3_aa: CAQAWRLRGGEKLFF
v_call: TRBV7-3; j_call: TRBJ2-5; cdr3_aa: CASSLRDGQTQYF
v_call: TRBV28; j_call: TRBJ2-7; cdr3_aa: CASSLVELGEGPSTYEQYF
v_call: TRBV30; j_call: TRBJ1-2; cdr3_aa: CAWSPGTTYGYTF
v_call: TRBV18; j_call: TRBJ2-1; cdr3_aa: CASSELAGGAYNEQFF
v_call: TRBV19; j_call: TRBJ1-2; cdr3_aa: CASVGDKPAGYTF
v_call: TRBV4-2; j_call: TRBJ1-1; cdr3_aa: CASSNRDSLRGTEAFF
v_call: TRBV5-5; j_call: TRBJ2-2; cdr3_aa: CASSPTDLNTGELFF
v_call: TRBV24-1; j_call: TRBJ2-7; cdr3_aa: CATSAQGFDEQYF
v_call: TRBV15; j_call: TRBJ2-7; cdr3_aa: CAASSWYSSGRTTHEQYF